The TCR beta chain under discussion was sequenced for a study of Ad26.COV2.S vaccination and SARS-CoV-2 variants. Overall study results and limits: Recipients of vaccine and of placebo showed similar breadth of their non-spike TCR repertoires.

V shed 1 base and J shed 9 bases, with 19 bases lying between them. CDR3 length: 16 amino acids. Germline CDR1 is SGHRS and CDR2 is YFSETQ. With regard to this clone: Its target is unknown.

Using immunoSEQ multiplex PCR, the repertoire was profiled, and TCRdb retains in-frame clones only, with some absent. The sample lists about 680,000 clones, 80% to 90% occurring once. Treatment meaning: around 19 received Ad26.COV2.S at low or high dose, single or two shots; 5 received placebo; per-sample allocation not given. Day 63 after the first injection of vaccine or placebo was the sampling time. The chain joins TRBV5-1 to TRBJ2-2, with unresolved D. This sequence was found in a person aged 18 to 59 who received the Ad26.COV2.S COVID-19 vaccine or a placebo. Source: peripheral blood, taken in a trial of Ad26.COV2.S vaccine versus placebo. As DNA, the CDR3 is TGCGCCAGCAGCTTGTTGACCCAAGGAACAACCTGGGAGCTGTTTTTT. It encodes CASSLLTQGTTWELFF.